What follows is one T cell receptor beta chain and its context. Its target is unknown. The source of the sample is a study of T cells after yellow fever vaccination. Study-level background: The authors prepared low-cell-number fractions using SMART-Seq v4 Ultra Low Input. Findings of the study overall: Within FACS-sorted repertoires, abundant clonotypes contaminating from the bulk population could be present. Most clones from primary vaccination resurfaced after the booster (about 95% CD4, approximately 87% CD8).

Using its own MiXCR run on the 5' RACE reads, TCRdb lists one record per CDR3 protein. The sample shows around 550,000 distinct CDR3 sequences, roughly 21% of them seen only once. CDR3 size: 12 residues. Germline CDR1 and CDR2: LGHDT and YNNKEL (reference sequence). V was shortened by 3 bases and J by 5 bases, with 5 bases between the two germline ends. The V gene is TRBV3-1, the J gene TRBJ1-3; D unclear. The sample consisted of PBMCs, taken 15 days after the yellow fever booster vaccination. The TCR was taken from a man aged 30-40 years who received the YFV17D yellow fever vaccine. For the CDR3, the DNA is TGTGCCAGCAGCCACACCCGAAACACCATATATTTT. It is translated as CASSHTRNTIYF.